What follows are 31 T cell receptor beta chains derived from one specimen sequenced in a study of blood T cell repertoires in COVID-19. TCRdb keeps only in-frame clones here, not all; method: immunoSEQ multiplex PCR. The table includes about 260,000 clones, about nine tenths detected once. Sequenced material: peripheral blood. The receptors were gathered from a woman between 50 and 59 years old who had recovered from COVID-19.

The V call is TRBV12-3 or TRBV12-4, the J call TRBJ1-2; D possibly corresponds to TRBD1 (5 bases). Trimming pared 4 bases from V and 8 bases from J, leaving 14 bases between. This CDR3 comprises 13 residues. The CDR3 spells CASSWTLFGGYTF. CDR3 sequence (DNA): TGTGCCAGCAGTTGGACACTATTCGGGGGCTACACCTTC.

The rearrangement joins TRBV12-5 to TRBJ1-5; 9 nucleotides line up with TRBD1. V shed 5 bases, J shed 4 bases, and the junction held 6 bases outside the gene matches. The CDR3 runs 15 residues. Germline V gene lookup returns CDR1 LGHNT and CDR2 FRNRAP. DNA of the CDR3: TGTGCTAGTGGTCGATCCGGGACAGGGAATCAGCCCCAGCATTTT. Its protein is CASGRSGTGNQPQHF.

J is TRBJ2-7 and V is TRBV7-9; D gene unclear. The CDR3 loop spans 14 amino acids. The germline V gene has CDR1 SEHNR and CDR2 FQNEAQ (reference sequence). Deletions cut 5 bases from V and 9 bases from J, with 20 bases between. CDR3 protein: CASSQLEGGDRQYF. In DNA, the CDR3 is TGTGCCAGCAGCCAACTTGAAGGCGGCGATCGGCAGTACTTC.

V usage is TRBV4-1 and J usage is TRBJ1-1; 9 nucleotides line up with TRBD1. Germline V gene sequence: CDR1 MGHRA, CDR2 YSYEKL. The CDR3 runs 14 residues. V trimming: 2 bases; J trimming: 8 bases; junction bases outside the gene matches: 6. The CDR3 coding sequence is TGCGCCAGCAGCCAACCGACAGGGGGATACGAAGCTTTCTTT. Translation: CASSQPTGGYEAFF.

This chain links TRBV29-1 with TRBJ2-2; 10 bases are shared with TRBD1. Germline CDR1 reads SQVTM; CDR2 reads ANQGSEA. V shed 8 bases, J shed 1 base, and the junction held 10 bases outside the gene matches. The length of the CDR3 is 16 residues. CDR3 nucleotides: TGCAGCCCCCACGCCGGGGACAGGGGGAACACCGGGGAGCTGTTTTTT. This sequence encodes CSPHAGDRGNTGELFF.

This chain connects TRBV5-1 to TRBJ1-2; 7 bases map to TRBD1. Germline V gene data show CDR1 as SGHRS and CDR2 as YFSETQ. The CDR3 is 14 amino acids. Trimming took 0 bases from V and 3 from J; bases not matched to a gene: 2. CDR3 DNA: TGCGCCAGCAGCTTGGGAGGGACAGACTATGGCTACACCTTC. Its translation: CASSLGGTDYGYTF.

The rearrangement joins TRBV5-1 to TRBJ1-6; D may be TRBD1 (5 bases). V was cut by 6 bases and J by 7 bases, with 11 bases left in between. This CDR3 is 13 amino acids long. Germline lookup yields CDR1 SGHRS and CDR2 YFSETQ. This CDR3 is CASTGGANSPLHF. CDR3 nucleotide sequence: TGCGCCAGCACGGGAGGGGCGAATTCACCCCTCCACTTT.

This clone was recorded once. The V gene is TRBV7-6, the J gene TRBJ2-7; 8 bases align to TRBD2. CDR1 SGHVS and CDR2 FNYEAQ come from the germline V gene. CDR3 length: 15 residues. With V trimmed by 1 base and J by 5 bases, 7 bases remained unmatched. In nucleotides, the CDR3 is TGTGCCAGCAGCTTAGTTGGGACTAGGGTTAACGAGCAGTACTTC. It yields the protein CASSLVGTRVNEQYF.

This chain uses TRBV29-1 with TRBJ2-1; 15 bases match TRBD2. CDR1 is SQVTM, CDR2 ANQGSEA, per germline. The CDR3 extends over 18 amino acids. V gave up 1 base and J gave up 6 bases; unmatched junction bases: 10. The CDR3 loop is CSVEAPGLAGGIGNEQFF. The CDR3 DNA is TGCAGCGTTGAAGCTCCCGGACTAGCGGGAGGGATTGGCAATGAGCAGTTCTTC.

The chain has TRBV7-3 and TRBJ2-5; a possible D gene is TRBD1 (5 bases). Germline CDR1 SGHTA, CDR2 FQGTGA. The CDR3 totals 15 residues. The V and J ends lost 1 base and 2 bases respectively, with 11 bases between them. This CDR3 is CASSLSGRAQETQYF. The CDR3 DNA is TGTGCCAGCAGCTTAAGCGGCAGGGCACAAGAGACCCAGTACTTC.

This clone was recorded only once. V is TRBV7-2 and J is TRBJ2-2, with 7 bases that match TRBD2. This CDR3 has 17 residues. CDR1 and CDR2 (germline): SGHTA, FQGNSA. J was trimmed by 7 bases and V by 6 bases; bases with no gene match: 17. The chain's CDR3 is CASSPLGGSFLYGELFF. The CDR3 DNA follows: TGTGCCAGCAGTCCGCTCGGGGGGTCTTTCCTATACGGGGAGCTGTTTTTT.

The chain couples TRBV2 to TRBJ2-1; tentatively, D is TRBD2 (6 bases). Germline lookup yields CDR1 SNHLY and CDR2 FYNNEI. This CDR3 region has 15 residues. Trimming took 6 bases from V and 0 from J, leaving 12 bases between them. The CDR3 sequence: CASRDRRGSYNEQFF. The CDR3 nucleotides read TGTGCCAGCAGGGATAGGCGGGGCTCCTACAATGAGCAGTTCTTC.

The J gene is TRBJ1-1, the V gene TRBV7-6; 9 bases fit TRBD1. V lost 3 bases and J lost 4; bases outside the gene matches: 9. This CDR3 contains 16 residues. In germline, CDR1 is SGHVS, CDR2 FNYEAQ. CDR3 residues: CASSLGTGILVTEAFF. CDR3 DNA: TGTGCCAGCAGCTTGGGGACAGGGATTTTGGTCACTGAAGCTTTCTTT.

The V call is TRBV9, the J call TRBJ2-1, with D possibly being TRBD2 (5 bases). The length of the CDR3 is 15 residues. Germline CDR1 reads SGDLS; CDR2 reads YYNGEE. The V end lost 0 bases, the J end lost 1 base, and 8 bases lay between the germline ends. CDR3 in DNA: TGTGCCAGCAGCGTAGTGACGGGATCCTACAATGAGCAGTTCTTC. Translating gives CASSVVTGSYNEQFF.

The rearrangement uses TRBV6-1 and TRBJ1-5; D remains ambiguous. V was shortened by 2 bases and J by 6 bases, with 8 bases between the two germline ends. The CDR3 contains 13 residues. Germline V gives CDR1 MNHNS, CDR2 SASEGT. CDR3 nucleotide sequence: TGTGCCAGCAGTGAATCTTGGGCTCAGCCCCAGCATTTT. Protein sequence: CASSESWAQPQHF.

The chain employs TRBV7-2 and TRBJ2-7; a possible D gene is TRBD2 (6 bases). Germline V CDR1 and CDR2: SGHTA, FQGNSA. The CDR3 is made up of 14 amino acids. The V and J ends lost 5 bases and 0 bases respectively, with 11 bases between them. DNA for the CDR3: TGTGCCAGCAGCGACGACGGGGGCTCCTACGAGCAGTACTTC. Translated: CASSDDGGSYEQYF.

The chain couples TRBV5-4 to TRBJ2-1, with 10 bases matching TRBD2. Germline V gives CDR1 SGHNT, CDR2 YYREEE (reference sequence). J was trimmed by 6 bases and V by 3 bases; bases with no gene match: 6. The CDR3 length is 15 residues. This CDR3 is CASSSRTSGSNEQFF. The CDR3 DNA sequence: TGTGCCAGCAGCTCCCGGACTAGCGGAAGCAATGAGCAGTTCTTC.

This chain uses TRBV25-1 with TRBJ2-7; 11 nucleotides agree with TRBD2. The V gene end was trimmed by 2 bases and the J gene end by 0 bases; junction bases not matched to a gene: 6. This CDR3 has 17 amino acids. Germline V gene lookup returns CDR1 MGHDK and CDR2 SYGVNS. The CDR3, as DNA: TGTGCCAGCAGTGAACCCGGGACTAGCGGTAGCTCCTACGAGCAGTACTTC. It encodes CASSEPGTSGSSYEQYF.

This sequence joins TRBV7-2 and TRBJ2-5; the match to TRBD1 covers 7 bases. CDR1 SGHTA and CDR2 FQGNSA come from the germline V gene. Germline trimming cut 2 bases from V and 6 bases from J; bases unmatched to any gene: 6. This CDR3 comprises 14 residues. CDR3 sequence reads: CASSLRQGRQTQYF. The CDR3 DNA sequence: TGTGCCAGCAGCTTACGACAGGGCCGCCAGACCCAGTACTTC.

The CDR3 nucleotides read TGCGCCAGCAGCCAAGACGGGAATCCCGGCGAGCAGTACTTC. Its protein product is CASSQDGNPGEQYF. V gene TRBV4-3 combines with J gene TRBJ2-7, with a possible D match to TRBD2 (5 bases). CDR1 and CDR2 from the germline V gene are LGHNA and YSLEER. The CDR3 is made up of 14 amino acids. Trimming cost V 0 bases and J 6 bases, with 12 bases left between them.

The chain is built from TRBV9 and TRBJ1-2; D perhaps matches TRBD1 (5 bases). CDR1 is SGDLS, CDR2 YYNGEE, per germline. V was clipped by 7 bases and J by 4 bases, with 11 bases between them. This CDR3 is built from 12 residues. The CDR3 here is CASGPDSYGYTF. The CDR3 DNA is TGTGCCAGCGGACCTGACAGCTATGGCTACACCTTC.

This chain connects TRBV11-2 to TRBJ2-1; D gene unclear. The V and J ends lost 1 base and 1 base respectively, with 5 bases between them. CDR3 length equals 14 residues. The germline V gene encodes CDR1 SGHAT and CDR2 FQNNGV. As DNA, the CDR3 is TGTGCCAGCAGCTTAGGGCAGTCCTACAATGAGCAGTTCTTC. Its translation is CASSLGQSYNEQFF.

The chain combines TRBV18 with TRBJ1-1; weak D call: TRBD1 (5 bases). V was shortened by 5 bases and J by 2 bases, with 12 bases between the two germline ends. CDR1 is KGHSH and CDR2 is LQKENI in the germline V gene. This CDR3 spans 14 amino acids. The DNA of the CDR3 is TGTGCCAGCTCAAAGACAGACCTCAACACTGAAGCTTTCTTT. Its protein is CASSKTDLNTEAFF.

The DNA of the CDR3 is TGTGCCAGCAGCTTATTGAGCAGGGAAATTGAGCAGTACTTC. As protein: CASSLLSREIEQYF. The V and J genes are TRBV7-8 and TRBJ2-7; perhaps TRBD1 as D (5 bases). The CDR3 contains 14 residues. Germline V gene data show CDR1 as SGHVS and CDR2 as FQNEAQ. Trimming shortened V by 2 bases and J by 7 bases, and 15 bases separated the two germline ends.

The rearrangement joins TRBV5-1 to TRBJ2-7, with TRBD2 matching 11 bases. This CDR3 has 18 residues. The V gene's germline CDR1 is SGHRS and CDR2 YFSETQ. V gave up 2 bases and J gave up 1 base; unmatched junction bases: 11. CDR3 loop: CASSFWASGGSRSYEQYF. CDR3 DNA sequence: TGCGCCAGCAGCTTTTGGGCTAGCGGGGGGAGCCGGTCCTACGAGCAGTACTTC.

V gene TRBV19 combines with J gene TRBJ2-1; the D gene is possibly TRBD2 (5 bases). Trimming shortened V by 3 bases and J by 9 bases, and 15 bases separated the two germline ends. Germline CDR1 reads LNHDA; CDR2 reads SQIVND (reference sequence). The CDR3 runs to 14 residues. Written as DNA, the CDR3 is TGTGCCAGTAGTATTCGGACGAGCGGTGTTGAGCAGTTCTTC. This encodes CASSIRTSGVEQFF.

This chain uses TRBV7-9 with TRBJ1-1; D is possibly TRBD1 (5 bases). The CDR3 has 14 residues. Germline V gives CDR1 SEHNR, CDR2 FQNEAQ (reference sequence). V was trimmed by 1 base and J by 5 bases, leaving 11 bases between them. The CDR3 nucleotides read TGTGCCAGCAGCTTAGAAGGGGATTCAACTGAAGCTTTCTTT. It translates to CASSLEGDSTEAFF.

The CDR3: CASSSDRVETF. CDR3 DNA sequence: TGTGCCAGTAGCTCGGACAGGGTGGAGACCTTC. The V and J genes are TRBV19 and TRBJ1-2; 8 bases are shared with TRBD1. Germline lookup yields CDR1 LNHDA and CDR2 SQIVND (reference sequence). CDR3 length equals 11 residues. V was clipped by 6 bases and J by 14 bases; unmatched bases: 8.

This clone was detected once. This chain connects TRBV28 to TRBJ1-2; possible D gene TRBD1, 6 bases. V was pared by 9 bases and J by 2 bases, with 22 bases between. The CDR3 totals 16 residues. The germline V gene has CDR1 MDHEN and CDR2 SYDVKM. In DNA form, the CDR3 reads TGTGCCAGTATAATAGGGGGGGCGCGGGTGAACTATGGCTACACCTTC. Its translation: CASIIGGARVNYGYTF.

The chain carries TRBV7-9 and TRBJ1-1; D ambiguous. V was cut by 4 bases and J by 3 bases, with 12 bases left in between. The germline CDR1 and CDR2 sequences are SEHNR and FQNEAQ (reference sequence). This CDR3 is built from 14 residues. CDR3 DNA sequence: TGTGCCAGCAGCTCCATCGTCCTACACACTGAAGCTTTCTTT. Translating it yields CASSSIVLHTEAFF.

This chain links TRBV27 with TRBJ1-6; TRBD1 matches at 8 bases. V gave up 4 bases and J gave up 5 bases; unmatched junction bases: 7. The CDR3 is 16 residues long. Germline CDR1 reads MNHEY; CDR2 reads SMNVEV (reference sequence). The chain's CDR3 is CASSSADRGNNSPLHF. CDR3 nucleotide sequence: TGTGCCAGCAGTTCAGCCGACAGGGGTAATAATTCACCCCTCCACTTT.